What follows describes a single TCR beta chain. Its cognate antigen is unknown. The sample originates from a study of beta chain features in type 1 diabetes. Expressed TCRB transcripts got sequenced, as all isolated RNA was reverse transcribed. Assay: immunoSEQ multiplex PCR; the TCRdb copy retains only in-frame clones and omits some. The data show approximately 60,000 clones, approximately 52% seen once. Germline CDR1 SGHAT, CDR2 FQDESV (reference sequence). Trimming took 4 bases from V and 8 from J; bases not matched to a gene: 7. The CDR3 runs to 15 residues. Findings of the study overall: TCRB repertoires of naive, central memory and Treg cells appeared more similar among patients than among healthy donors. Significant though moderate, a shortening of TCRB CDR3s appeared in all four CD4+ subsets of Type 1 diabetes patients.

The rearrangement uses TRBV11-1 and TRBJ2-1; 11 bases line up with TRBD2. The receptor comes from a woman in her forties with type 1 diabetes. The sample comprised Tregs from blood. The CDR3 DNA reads TGTGCCAGCAGCTACTTAGCGGGAGGGCGATATGAGCAGTTCTTC. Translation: CASSYLAGGRYEQFF.